Listed here is a single TCR beta chain. The target antigen is unknown. The record originates from a study of cytomegalovirus exposure and HLA in healthy donors. Germline CDR1 SGHVS, CDR2 FQNEAQ. This CDR3 has 14 amino acids. The V and J ends lost 5 bases and 7 bases respectively, with 17 bases between them. Study-level results: By a later analysis, the bulk of CMV-associated TCR beta chains appeared HLA-restricted. Across donors, sequencing depth was assumed by presence/absence analyses to be roughly uniform. In a later analysis, parvovirus B19, influenza, CMV and Epstein-Barr virus appeared linked to several top co-occurrence clusters.

Healthy people donating bone marrow made up the donors. The PCR had 60 Vbeta and 13 Jbeta primers. Sequencing was performed with immunoSEQ multiplex PCR; in TCRdb, only in-frame clones are kept and a portion is missing. In the table there are some 160,000 clones, over 75% of which are singletons. J is TRBJ1-1 and V is TRBV7-8; D perhaps matches TRBD1 (6 bases). This TCR derives from a woman between 50 and 59 years old in good health and CMV-seronegative. The sample comprised PBMCs. CDR3 region: CASSLVGGSVEAFF. DNA of the CDR3: TGTGCCAGCAGCCTGGTTGGGGGCAGCGTTGAAGCTTTCTTT. Full variable domain (remainder filled in from reference TRBV7-8 and TRBJ1-1): GAGVSQSPRYKVAKRGQDVALRCDPISGHVSLFWYQQALGQGPEFLTYFQNEAQLDKSGLPSDRFFAERPEGSVSTLKIQRTQQEDSAVYLCASSLVGGSVEAFFGQGTRLTVV.